This T cell receptor (beta chain) emerged from a study of regulatory T cells in long-lasting Graves disease. Whole-study findings and limits: With 2,500 to 3,500 shared public clonotypes, persistent patients exceeded new patients, who shared approximately 880.

The time point is: newly diagnosed GD, antithyroid drugs for less than 3 months. From PBMCs, RNA was extracted and then used to make the TCR library. The patient group derived from an endocrinology department in Xi'an, China. EDTA tubes received around 9.9 milliliters of collected peripheral blood. CDR1 is MDHEN, CDR2 SYDVKM, per germline. This CDR3 contains 15 residues. The trim removed 5 bases at V and 7 bases at J, leaving 6 bases unmatched. Both iRepertoire HTBI primers and Arm-PCR of CDR3 regions were used to build the TCR beta libraries. TCRdb itself ran the multiplex PCR reads through MiXCR, one entry per CDR3 protein. The sample shows roughly 380,000 distinct CDR3 sequences, 15% to 17% of them seen only once. This clonotype was found many times. Its specificity is not known.

This chain connects TRBV28 to TRBJ2-1; 12 bases align to TRBD1. The sequence derives from a female donor with Graves disease. The specimen comprised peripheral blood mononuclear cells (PBMCs), sampled at new diagnosis, from a patient treated with antithyroid drugs. The CDR3 sequence is CASSIPGQGANEQFF. CDR3 nucleotide sequence: TGTGCCAGCAGTATCCCGGGACAGGGGGCTAATGAGCAGTTCTTC.